These T cell receptor beta chains were read from a single sample in a study of shared clonotypes between healthy human individuals. Clones were sequenced by immunoSEQ multiplex PCR, and TCRdb holds only the in-frame ones, with some missing. Of roughly 2.2 million clones listed, under 95% were seen once; the top ten hold 0.3% to 0.4%. Specimen: naive CD4+ T cells from PBMCs. The source is a man younger than 35 in good health. Some clones in this sample may be carry-over from other donors' samples. CDR3s include the opening cysteine and the closing phenylalanine or tryptophan. Each record gives: CDR3 protein, J gene, V gene.

CDR3aa: CASSDSPGYEQYF
j_gene: TRBJ2-7
v_gene: TRBV6-4

CDR3aa: CASSVAGRADTQYF
j_gene: TRBJ2-3
v_gene: TRBV9

CDR3aa: CASSIGRQPSNQPQHF
j_gene: TRBJ1-5
v_gene: TRBV19

CDR3aa: CASARGYRETQYF
j_gene: TRBJ2-5
v_gene: TRBV5-1

CDR3aa: CASNYRTSRADTQYF
j_gene: TRBJ2-3
v_gene: TRBV6-1

CDR3aa: CASKEQINQPQHF
j_gene: TRBJ1-5
v_gene: TRBV28

CDR3aa: CASRPGLAGGYEQFF
j_gene: TRBJ2-1
v_gene: TRBV2

CDR3aa: CASSVGGSGTDTQYF
j_gene: TRBJ2-3
v_gene: TRBV9

CDR3aa: CASTNTAGAKYNEQFF
j_gene: TRBJ2-1
v_gene: TRBV13

CDR3aa: CASSLRGGPAYEQYF
j_gene: TRBJ2-7
v_gene: TRBV6-5

CDR3aa: CASSSGRDGETQYF
j_gene: TRBJ2-5
v_gene: TRBV5-1

CDR3aa: CASSFGRPSSGNTIYF
j_gene: TRBJ1-3
v_gene: TRBV7-9

CDR3aa: CASSYALPEQYF
j_gene: TRBJ2-7
v_gene: TRBV6-5

CDR3aa: CASGLAAKSTGELFF
j_gene: TRBJ2-2
v_gene: TRBV7-8

CDR3aa: CASSASGQNTEAFF
j_gene: TRBJ1-1
v_gene: TRBV9

CDR3aa: CASSSGLAGSYEQYF
j_gene: TRBJ2-7
v_gene: TRBV5-1

CDR3aa: CASSLTGAGSGNTIYF
j_gene: TRBJ1-3
v_gene: TRBV7-3

CDR3aa: CASSLADTSTDTQYF
j_gene: TRBJ2-3
v_gene: TRBV5-1

CDR3aa: CASSLGSAGGPYEQYF
j_gene: TRBJ2-7
v_gene: TRBV7-2

CDR3aa: CASSPRGSGGYTF
j_gene: TRBJ1-2
v_gene: TRBV7-8

CDR3aa: CAISESASGVMNTGELFF
j_gene: TRBJ2-2
v_gene: TRBV10-3

CDR3aa: CASSPPGIQETQYF
j_gene: TRBJ2-5
v_gene: TRBV19

CDR3aa: CASSDEGWLEAFF
j_gene: TRBJ1-1
v_gene: TRBV2

CDR3aa: CASSAKLATNEKLFF
j_gene: TRBJ1-4
v_gene: TRBV2

CDR3aa: CATSREGRVPYNEQFF
j_gene: TRBJ2-1
v_gene: TRBV15

CDR3aa: CASSQDRRGEKLFF
j_gene: TRBJ1-4
v_gene: TRBV4-2

CDR3aa: CAWSVRLGQFF
j_gene: TRBJ2-1
v_gene: TRBV30

CDR3aa: CASLRDRGTDTQYF
j_gene: TRBJ2-3
v_gene: TRBV28